This TCR beta chain was captured in a study of blood T cell repertoires in COVID-19. On the study more broadly: Acute and convalescent COVID-19 specimens originated in the United States, Italy and Spain.

After removal of 7 bases from V and 9 bases from J, the junction contained 13 bases not matched to a gene. Germline loops: CDR1 SGHVS, CDR2 FQNEAQ. This CDR3 region has 16 residues. Authors' analysis steps: Amplifying reference gene primers gave estimates of nucleated cell counts. Clones were sequenced by immunoSEQ multiplex PCR, and TCRdb holds only the in-frame ones, with some missing. D and trimming were read from the DNA, whereas the V and J calls and clone size are those reported in that table. Of roughly 20,000 clones in the sample, approximately 90% were seen once. The chain has TRBV7-8 and TRBJ2-1, with 12 bases identical to TRBD2. The source material was peripheral blood. The TCR comes from a human donor in a cohort sampled during active COVID-19. CDR3 DNA sequence: TGTGCCAGCAATACGGTGACTAGCGGGAGTAGGGGTGAGCAGTTCTTC. It yields the protein CASNTVTSGSRGEQFF.